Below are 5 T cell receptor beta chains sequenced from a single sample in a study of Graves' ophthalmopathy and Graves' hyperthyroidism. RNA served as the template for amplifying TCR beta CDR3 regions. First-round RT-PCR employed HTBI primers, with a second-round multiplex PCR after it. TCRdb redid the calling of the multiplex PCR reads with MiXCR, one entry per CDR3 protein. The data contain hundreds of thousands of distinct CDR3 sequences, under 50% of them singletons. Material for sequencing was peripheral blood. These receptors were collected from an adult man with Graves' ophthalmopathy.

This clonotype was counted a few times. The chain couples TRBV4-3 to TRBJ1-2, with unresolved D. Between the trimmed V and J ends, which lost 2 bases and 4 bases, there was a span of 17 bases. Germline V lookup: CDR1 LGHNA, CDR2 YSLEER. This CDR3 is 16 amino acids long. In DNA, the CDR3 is TGCGCCAGCAGCCAAAATCTTATCCACAGATCCTATGGCTACACCTTC. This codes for CASSQNLIHRSYGYTF.

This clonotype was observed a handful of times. Written as DNA, the CDR3 is TGTGCCAGCAAAAAACTAGCGGGGGCCGCTGACGAGCAGTACTTC. Its translation is CASKKLAGAADEQYF. This chain joins TRBV2 and TRBJ2-7; 11 bases agree with TRBD2. This CDR3 spans 15 amino acids. The germline V gene has CDR1 SNHLY and CDR2 FYNNEI. Germline trimming cut 7 bases from V and 5 bases from J; bases unmatched to any gene: 10.

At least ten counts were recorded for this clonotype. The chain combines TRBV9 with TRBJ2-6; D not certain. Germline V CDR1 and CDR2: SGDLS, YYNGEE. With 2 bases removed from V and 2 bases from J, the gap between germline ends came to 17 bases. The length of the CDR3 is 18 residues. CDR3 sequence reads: CASSVPKSGLTGANVLTF. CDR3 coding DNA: TGTGCCAGCAGCGTCCCCAAATCGGGTTTAACTGGGGCCAACGTCCTGACTTTC.

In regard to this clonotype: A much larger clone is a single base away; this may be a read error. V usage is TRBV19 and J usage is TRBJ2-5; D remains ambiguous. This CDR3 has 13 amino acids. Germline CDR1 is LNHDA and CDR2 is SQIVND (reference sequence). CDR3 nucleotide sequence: TGTACCAGTAGTATAAGGCTGCAAGAGACCCAGTACTTC. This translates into CTSSIRLQETQYF.

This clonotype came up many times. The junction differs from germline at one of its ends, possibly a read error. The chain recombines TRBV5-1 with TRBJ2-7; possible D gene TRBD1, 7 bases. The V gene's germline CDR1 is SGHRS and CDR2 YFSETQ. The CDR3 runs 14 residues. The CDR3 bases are TGTGCCAGCAGTTTGTCAGGGGGGCCCTACGAGCAGTACTTC. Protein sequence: CASSLSGGPYEQYF.